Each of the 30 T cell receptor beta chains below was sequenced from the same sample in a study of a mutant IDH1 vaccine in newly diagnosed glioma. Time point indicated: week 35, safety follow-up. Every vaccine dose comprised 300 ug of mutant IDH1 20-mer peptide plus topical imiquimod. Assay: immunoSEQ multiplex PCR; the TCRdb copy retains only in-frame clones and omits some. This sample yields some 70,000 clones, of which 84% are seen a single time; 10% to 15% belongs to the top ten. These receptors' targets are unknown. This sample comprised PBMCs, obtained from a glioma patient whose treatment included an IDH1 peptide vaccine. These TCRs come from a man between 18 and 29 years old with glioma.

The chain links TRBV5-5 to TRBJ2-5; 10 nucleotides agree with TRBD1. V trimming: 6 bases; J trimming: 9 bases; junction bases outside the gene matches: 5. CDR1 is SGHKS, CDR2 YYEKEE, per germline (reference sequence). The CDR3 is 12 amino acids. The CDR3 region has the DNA TGTGCCAGCAAAGGACAGGGGGAGGCCCAGTACTTC. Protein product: CASKGQGEAQYF.

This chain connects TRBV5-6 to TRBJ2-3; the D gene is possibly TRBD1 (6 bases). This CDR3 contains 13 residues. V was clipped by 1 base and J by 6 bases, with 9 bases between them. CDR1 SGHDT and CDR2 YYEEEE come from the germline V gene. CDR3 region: CASSLKGVDTQYF. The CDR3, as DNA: TGTGCCAGCAGCTTGAAGGGGGTTGATACGCAGTATTTT.

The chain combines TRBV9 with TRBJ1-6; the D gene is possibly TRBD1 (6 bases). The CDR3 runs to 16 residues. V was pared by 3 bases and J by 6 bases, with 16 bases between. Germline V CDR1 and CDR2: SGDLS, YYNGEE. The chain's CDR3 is CASSATAGQRNSPLHF. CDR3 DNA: TGTGCCAGCAGCGCCACCGCCGGACAGCGTAATTCACCCCTCCACTTT.

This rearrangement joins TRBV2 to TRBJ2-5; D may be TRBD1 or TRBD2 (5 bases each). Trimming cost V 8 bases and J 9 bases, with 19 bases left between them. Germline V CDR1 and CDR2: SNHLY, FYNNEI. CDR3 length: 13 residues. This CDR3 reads CASSPRQSGPQYF. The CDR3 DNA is TGTGCCAGCTCTCCCCGGCAGTCGGGACCCCAGTACTTC.

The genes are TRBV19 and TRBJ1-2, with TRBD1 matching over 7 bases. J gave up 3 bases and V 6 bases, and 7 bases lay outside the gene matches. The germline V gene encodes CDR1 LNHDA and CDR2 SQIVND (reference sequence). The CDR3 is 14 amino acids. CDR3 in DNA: TGTGCCAGTAGCATGACAGGGCGCGACTATGGCTACACCTTC. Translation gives CASSMTGRDYGYTF.

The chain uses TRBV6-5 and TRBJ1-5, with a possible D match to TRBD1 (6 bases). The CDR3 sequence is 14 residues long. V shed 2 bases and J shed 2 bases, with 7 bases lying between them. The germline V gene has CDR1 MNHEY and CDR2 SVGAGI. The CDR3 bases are TGTGCCAGCAGTTACCACAGGGGCAATCAGCCCCAGCATTTT. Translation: CASSYHRGNQPQHF.

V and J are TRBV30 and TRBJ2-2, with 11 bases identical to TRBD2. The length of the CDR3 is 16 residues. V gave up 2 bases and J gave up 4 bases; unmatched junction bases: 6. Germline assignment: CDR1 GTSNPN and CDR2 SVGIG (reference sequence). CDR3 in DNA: TGTGCCTGGAGTACCGGGACTAGCGGAGTCACCGGGGAGCTGTTTTTT. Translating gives CAWSTGTSGVTGELFF.

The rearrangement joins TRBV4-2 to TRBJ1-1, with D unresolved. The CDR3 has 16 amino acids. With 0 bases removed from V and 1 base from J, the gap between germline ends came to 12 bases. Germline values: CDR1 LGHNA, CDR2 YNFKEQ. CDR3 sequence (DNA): TGTGCCAGCAGCCAAGATCCCTGGGCGGGGAACACTGAAGCTTTCTTT. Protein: CASSQDPWAGNTEAFF.

The chain's CDR3 is CASICSYF. The CDR3 nucleotides read TGTGCCAGTATCTGTAGTTATTTT. V usage is TRBV19 and J usage is TRBJ1-3; D gene unclear. V was cut by 7 bases and J by 16 bases, with 8 bases left in between. Germline V gene sequence: CDR1 LNHDA, CDR2 SQIVND (reference sequence). CDR3 length: 8 amino acids.

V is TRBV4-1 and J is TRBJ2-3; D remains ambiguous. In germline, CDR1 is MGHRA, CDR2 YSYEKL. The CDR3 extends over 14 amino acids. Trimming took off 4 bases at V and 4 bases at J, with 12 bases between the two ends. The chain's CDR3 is CASSPQRAADTQYF. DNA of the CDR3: TGCGCCAGCAGCCCACAAAGGGCCGCAGATACGCAGTATTTT.

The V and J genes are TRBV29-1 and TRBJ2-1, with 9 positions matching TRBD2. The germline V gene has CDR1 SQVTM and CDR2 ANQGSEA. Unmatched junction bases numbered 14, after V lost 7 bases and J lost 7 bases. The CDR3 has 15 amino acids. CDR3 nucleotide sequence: TGCAGCGCAGTAGGTGGCGGGAGGGCCGGGAATGAGCAGTTCTTC. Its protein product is CSAVGGGRAGNEQFF.

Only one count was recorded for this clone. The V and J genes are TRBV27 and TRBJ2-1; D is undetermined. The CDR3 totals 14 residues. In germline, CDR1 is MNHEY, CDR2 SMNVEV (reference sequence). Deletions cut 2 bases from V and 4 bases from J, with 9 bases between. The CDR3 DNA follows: TGTGCCAGCAGTTTAGGGCCTACTTACAATGAGCAGTTCTTC. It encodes CASSLGPTYNEQFF.

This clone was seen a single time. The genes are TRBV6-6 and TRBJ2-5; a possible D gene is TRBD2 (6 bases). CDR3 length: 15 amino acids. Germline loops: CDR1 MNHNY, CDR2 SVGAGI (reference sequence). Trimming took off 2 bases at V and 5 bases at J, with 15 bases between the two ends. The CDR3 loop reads CASSYGGAPEETQYF. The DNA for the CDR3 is TGTGCCAGCAGTTACGGAGGGGCCCCGGAGGAGACCCAGTACTTC.

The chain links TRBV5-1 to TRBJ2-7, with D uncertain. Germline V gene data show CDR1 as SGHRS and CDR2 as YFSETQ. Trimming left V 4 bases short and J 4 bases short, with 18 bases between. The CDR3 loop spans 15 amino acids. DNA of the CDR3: TGCGCCAGCAGCGTTGACCCCCGATCGGCGTACGAGCAGTACTTC. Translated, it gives CASSVDPRSAYEQYF.

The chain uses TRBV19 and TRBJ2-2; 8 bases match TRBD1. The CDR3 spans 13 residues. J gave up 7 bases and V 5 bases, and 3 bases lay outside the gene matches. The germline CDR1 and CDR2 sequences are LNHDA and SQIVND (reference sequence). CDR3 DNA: TGTGCCAGTAGTGGACAGGGTATCGGGGAGCTGTTTTTT. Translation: CASSGQGIGELFF.

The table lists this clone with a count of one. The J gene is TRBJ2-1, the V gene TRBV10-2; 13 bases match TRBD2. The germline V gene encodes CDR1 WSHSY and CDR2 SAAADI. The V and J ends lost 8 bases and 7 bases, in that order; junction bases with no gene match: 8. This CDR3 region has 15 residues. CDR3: CASQIGTSGMNEQFF. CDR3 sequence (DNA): TGCGCCAGCCAGATAGGGACTAGCGGGATGAATGAGCAGTTCTTC.

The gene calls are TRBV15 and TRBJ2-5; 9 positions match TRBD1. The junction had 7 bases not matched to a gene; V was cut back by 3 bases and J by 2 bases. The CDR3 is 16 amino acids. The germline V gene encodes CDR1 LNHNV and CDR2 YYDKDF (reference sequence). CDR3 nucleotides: TGTGCCACCAGCAGTCTGGACAGGGGAAGGCAAGAGACCCAGTACTTC. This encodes CATSSLDRGRQETQYF.

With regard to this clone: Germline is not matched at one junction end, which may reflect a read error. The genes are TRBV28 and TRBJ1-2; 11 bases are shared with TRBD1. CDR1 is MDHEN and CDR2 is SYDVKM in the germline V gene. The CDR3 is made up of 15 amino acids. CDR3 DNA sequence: TGTGCCAGCAGTGGACAGGGGGCCACTAACTACGGCTACACCTTC. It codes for CASSGQGATNYGYTF.

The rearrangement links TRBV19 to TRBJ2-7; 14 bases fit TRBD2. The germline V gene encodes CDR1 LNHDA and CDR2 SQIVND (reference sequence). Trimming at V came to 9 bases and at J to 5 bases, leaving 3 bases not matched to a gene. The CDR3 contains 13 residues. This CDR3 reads CASGTSGSHEQYF. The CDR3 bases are TGTGCCAGCGGGACTAGCGGGAGCCACGAGCAGTACTTC.

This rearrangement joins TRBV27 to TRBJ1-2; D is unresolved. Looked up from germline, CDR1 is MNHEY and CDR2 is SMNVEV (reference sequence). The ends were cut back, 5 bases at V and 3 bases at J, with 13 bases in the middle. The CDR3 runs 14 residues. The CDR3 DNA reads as TGTGCCAGCAGTCCCCGAGGAGGGCACTATGGCTACACCTTC. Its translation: CASSPRGGHYGYTF.

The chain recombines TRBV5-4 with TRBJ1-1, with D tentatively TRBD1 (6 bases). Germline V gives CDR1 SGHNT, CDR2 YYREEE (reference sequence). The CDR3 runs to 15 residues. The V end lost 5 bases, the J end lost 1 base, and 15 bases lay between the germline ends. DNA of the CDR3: TGTGCCAGCAGGTCAAGCGACAGGCAGAACACTGAAGCTTTCTTT. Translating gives CASRSSDRQNTEAFF.

CDR3 in DNA: TGTGCCAGTAGTATTTACAGGGGGCTCACAGATACGCAGTATTTT. Protein product: CASSIYRGLTDTQYF. V usage is TRBV19 and J usage is TRBJ2-3; 9 nucleotides match TRBD1. Germline trimming cut 3 bases from V and 2 bases from J; bases unmatched to any gene: 3. The CDR3 loop spans 15 amino acids. Germline lookup yields CDR1 LNHDA and CDR2 SQIVND (reference sequence).

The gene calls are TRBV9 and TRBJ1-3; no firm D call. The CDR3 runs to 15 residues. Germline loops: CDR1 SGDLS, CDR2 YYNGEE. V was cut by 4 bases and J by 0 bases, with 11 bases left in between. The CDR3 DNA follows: TGTGCCAGCAGCTCACCTAGGGTCTCTGGAAACACCATATATTTT. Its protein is CASSSPRVSGNTIYF.

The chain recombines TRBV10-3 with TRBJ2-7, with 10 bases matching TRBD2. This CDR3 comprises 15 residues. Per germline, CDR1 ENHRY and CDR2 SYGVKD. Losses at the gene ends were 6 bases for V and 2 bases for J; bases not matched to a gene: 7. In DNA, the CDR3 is TGTGCCATCAGAGAACTAGCGGGAATCACCTACGAGCAGTACTTC. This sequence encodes CAIRELAGITYEQYF.

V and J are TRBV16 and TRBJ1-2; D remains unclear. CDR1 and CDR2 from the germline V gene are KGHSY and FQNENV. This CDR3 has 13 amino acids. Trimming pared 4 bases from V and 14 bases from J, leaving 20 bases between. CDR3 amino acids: CASSPLRAEDYTF. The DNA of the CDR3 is TGTGCCAGCAGCCCCCTCCGGGCAGAAGATTATACCTTC. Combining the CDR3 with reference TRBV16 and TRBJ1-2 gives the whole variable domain GEEVAQTPKHLVRGEGQKAKLYCAPIKGHSYVFWYQQVLKNEFKFLISFQNENVFDETGMPKERFSAKCLPNSPCSLEIQATKLEDSAVYFCASSPLRAEDYTFGSGTRLTVV.

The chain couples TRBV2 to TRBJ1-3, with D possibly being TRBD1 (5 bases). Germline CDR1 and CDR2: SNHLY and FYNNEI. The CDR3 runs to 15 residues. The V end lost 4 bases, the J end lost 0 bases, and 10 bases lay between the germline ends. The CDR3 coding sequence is TGTGCCAGCAGTGCTGACAGCCCCTCTGGAAACACCATATATTTT. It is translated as CASSADSPSGNTIYF.

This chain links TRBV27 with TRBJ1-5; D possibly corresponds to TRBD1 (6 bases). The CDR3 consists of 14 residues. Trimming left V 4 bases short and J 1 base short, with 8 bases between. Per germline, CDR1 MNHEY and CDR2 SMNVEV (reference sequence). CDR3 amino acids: CASSSQGSNQPQHF. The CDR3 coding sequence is TGTGCCAGCAGTTCACAGGGAAGCAATCAGCCCCAGCATTTT.

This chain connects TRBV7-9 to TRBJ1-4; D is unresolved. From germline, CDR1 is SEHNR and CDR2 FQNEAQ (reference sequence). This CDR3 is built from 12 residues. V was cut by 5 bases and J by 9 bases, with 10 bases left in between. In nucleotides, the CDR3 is TGTGCCAGCAGCGCAGGACGAAAAAAACTGTTTTTT. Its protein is CASSAGRKKLFF.

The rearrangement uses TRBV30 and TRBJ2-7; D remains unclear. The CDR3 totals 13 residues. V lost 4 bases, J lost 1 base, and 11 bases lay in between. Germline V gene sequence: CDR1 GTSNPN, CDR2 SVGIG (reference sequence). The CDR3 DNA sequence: TGTGCCTGGACCGTTGGCAGTTCCTACGAGCAGTACTTC. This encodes CAWTVGSSYEQYF.

In DNA form, the CDR3 reads TGTGCCAGCAGCTTGAGCGGGAGTGTGGCCAATGAGCAGTTCTTC. Protein: CASSLSGSVANEQFF. The rearrangement links TRBV5-4 to TRBJ2-1; 8 positions match TRBD2. Germline CDR1 SGHNT, CDR2 YYREEE (reference sequence). This CDR3 has 15 amino acids. V shed 1 base, J shed 6 bases, and the junction held 6 bases outside the gene matches.